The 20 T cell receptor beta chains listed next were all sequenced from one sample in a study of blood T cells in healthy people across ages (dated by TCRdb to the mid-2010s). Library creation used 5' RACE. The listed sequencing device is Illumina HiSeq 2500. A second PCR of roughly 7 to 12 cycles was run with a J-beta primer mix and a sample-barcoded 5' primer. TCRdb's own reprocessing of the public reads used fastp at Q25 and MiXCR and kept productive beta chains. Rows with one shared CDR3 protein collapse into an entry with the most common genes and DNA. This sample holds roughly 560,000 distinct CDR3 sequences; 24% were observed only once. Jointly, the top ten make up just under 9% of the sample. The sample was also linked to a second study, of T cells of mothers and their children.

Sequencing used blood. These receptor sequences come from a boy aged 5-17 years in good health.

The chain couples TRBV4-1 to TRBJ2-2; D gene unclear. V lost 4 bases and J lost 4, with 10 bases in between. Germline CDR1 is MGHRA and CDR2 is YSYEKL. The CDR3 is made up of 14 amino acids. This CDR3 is CASSPLLSTGELFF. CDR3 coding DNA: TGCGCCAGCAGCCCTCTTCTCAGCACCGGGGAGCTGTTTTTT.

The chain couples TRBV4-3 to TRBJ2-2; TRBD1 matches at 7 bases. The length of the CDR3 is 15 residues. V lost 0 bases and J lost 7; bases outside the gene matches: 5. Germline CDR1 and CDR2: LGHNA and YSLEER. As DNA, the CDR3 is TGCGCCAGCAGCCAAGATACAGGGGAGAACGGGGAGCTGTTTTTT. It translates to CASSQDTGENGELFF.

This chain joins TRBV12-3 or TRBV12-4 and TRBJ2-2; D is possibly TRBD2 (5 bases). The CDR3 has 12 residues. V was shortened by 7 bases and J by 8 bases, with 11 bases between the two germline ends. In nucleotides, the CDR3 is TGTGCCAGCACACTAGGGTGGGGGGAGCTGTTTTTT. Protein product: CASTLGWGELFF.

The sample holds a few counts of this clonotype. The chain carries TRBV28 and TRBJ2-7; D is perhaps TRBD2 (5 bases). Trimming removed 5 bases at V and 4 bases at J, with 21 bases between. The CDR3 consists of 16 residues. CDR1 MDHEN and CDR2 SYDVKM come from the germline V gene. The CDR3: CASSPTRTSREYEQYF. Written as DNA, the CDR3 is TGTGCCAGCAGTCCGACCCGGACTTCCCGAGAGTACGAGCAGTACTTC.

CDR3 DNA sequence: TGCGCCAGCAGCCTCCGGACGGTCGCAACTAATGAAAAACTGTTTTTT. The encoded protein is CASSLRTVATNEKLFF. The V call is TRBV4-3, the J call TRBJ1-4; the D is unclear. The CDR3 has 16 residues. Trimming shortened V by 4 bases and J by 0 bases, and 12 bases separated the two germline ends. CDR1 LGHNA and CDR2 YSLEER come from the germline V gene.

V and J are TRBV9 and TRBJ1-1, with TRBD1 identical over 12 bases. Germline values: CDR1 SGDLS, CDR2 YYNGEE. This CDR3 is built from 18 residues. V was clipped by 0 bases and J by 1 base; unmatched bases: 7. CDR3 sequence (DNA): TGTGCCAGCAGCGTAGCCCCGGGACAGGGGGCACGGAACACTGAAGCTTTCTTT. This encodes CASSVAPGQGARNTEAFF.

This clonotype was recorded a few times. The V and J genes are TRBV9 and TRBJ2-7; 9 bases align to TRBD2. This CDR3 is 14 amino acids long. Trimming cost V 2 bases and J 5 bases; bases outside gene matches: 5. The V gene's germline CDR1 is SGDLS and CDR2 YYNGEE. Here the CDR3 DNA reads TGTGCCAGCAGCGTCGGGACTAGCTACCACGAGCAGTACTTC. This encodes CASSVGTSYHEQYF. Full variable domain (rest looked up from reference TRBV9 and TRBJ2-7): DSGVTQTPKHLITATGQRVTLRCSPRSGDLSVYWYQQSLDQGLQFLIQYYNGEERAKGNILERFSAQQFPDLHSELNLSSLELGDSALYFCASSVGTSYHEQYFGPGTRLTVT.

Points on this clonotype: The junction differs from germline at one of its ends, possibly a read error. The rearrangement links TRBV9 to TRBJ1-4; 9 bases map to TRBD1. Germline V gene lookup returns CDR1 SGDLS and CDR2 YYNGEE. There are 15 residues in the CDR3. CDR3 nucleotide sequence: TGTGCCAGCAGCGCCGGACAGGGGTCGAAGGAAAGACTGTTTTTT. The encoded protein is CASSAGQGSKERLFF.

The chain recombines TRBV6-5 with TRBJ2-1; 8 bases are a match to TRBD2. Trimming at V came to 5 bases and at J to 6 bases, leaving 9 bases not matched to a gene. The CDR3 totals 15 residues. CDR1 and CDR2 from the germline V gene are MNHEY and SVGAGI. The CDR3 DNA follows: TGTGCCAGCAGTCCAAGCGGGAGAGGTGGCAATGAGCAGTTCTTC. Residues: CASSPSGRGGNEQFF.

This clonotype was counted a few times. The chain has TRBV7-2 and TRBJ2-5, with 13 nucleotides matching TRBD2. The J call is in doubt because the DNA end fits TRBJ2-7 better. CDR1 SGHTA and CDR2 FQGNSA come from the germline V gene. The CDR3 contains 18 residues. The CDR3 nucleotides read TGTGCCAGCAGCTTAGCGTCAGTGGGGACTAGCGGGAACTACGAGCAGTACTTC. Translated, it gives CASSLASVGTSGNYEQYF.

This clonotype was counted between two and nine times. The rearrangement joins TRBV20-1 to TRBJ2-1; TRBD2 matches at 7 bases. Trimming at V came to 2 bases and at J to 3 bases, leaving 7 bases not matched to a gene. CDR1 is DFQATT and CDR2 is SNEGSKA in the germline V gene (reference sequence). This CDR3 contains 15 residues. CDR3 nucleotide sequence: TGCAGTGCTAGAAGTTCGGGGAGGGACTACAATGAGCAGTTCTTC. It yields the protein CSARSSGRDYNEQFF.

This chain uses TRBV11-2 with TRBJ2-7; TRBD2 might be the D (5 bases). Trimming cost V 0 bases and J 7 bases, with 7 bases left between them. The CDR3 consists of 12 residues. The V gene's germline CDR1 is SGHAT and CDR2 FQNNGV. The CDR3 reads CASSLDTGEQYF. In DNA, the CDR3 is TGTGCCAGCAGCTTAGATACGGGAGAGCAGTACTTC.

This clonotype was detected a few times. The CDR3: CASSQTQGAGSGGYTF. CDR3 bases: TGCGCCAGCAGCCAAACACAGGGGGCCGGCTCGGGAGGCTACACCTTC. The gene calls are TRBV4-1 and TRBJ1-2; 9 bases map to TRBD1. Per the germline V gene, CDR1 is MGHRA and CDR2 is YSYEKL. V gave up 2 bases and J gave up 8 bases; unmatched junction bases: 12. This CDR3 is 16 amino acids long.

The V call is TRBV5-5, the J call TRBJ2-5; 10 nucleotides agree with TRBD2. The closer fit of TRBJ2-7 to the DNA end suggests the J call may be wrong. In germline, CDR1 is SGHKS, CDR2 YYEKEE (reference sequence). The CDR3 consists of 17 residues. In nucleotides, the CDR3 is TGTGCCAGCAGCCCCGGGCGTGATAGCGGGGGGTCCTACGAGCAGTACTTC. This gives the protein CASSPGRDSGGSYEQYF.

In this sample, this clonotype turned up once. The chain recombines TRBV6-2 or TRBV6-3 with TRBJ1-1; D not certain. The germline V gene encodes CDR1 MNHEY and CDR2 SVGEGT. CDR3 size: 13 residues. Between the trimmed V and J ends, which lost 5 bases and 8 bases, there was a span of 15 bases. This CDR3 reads CASSETGGLEAFF. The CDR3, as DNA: TGTGCCAGCAGTGAAACGGGAGGTCTCGAAGCTTTCTTT.

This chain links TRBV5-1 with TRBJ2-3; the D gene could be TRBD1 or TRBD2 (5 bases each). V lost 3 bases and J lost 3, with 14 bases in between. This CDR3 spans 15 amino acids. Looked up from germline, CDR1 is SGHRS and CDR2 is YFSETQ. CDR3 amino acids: CASSSRGDGTDTQYF. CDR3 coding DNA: TGCGCCAGCAGCTCTAGGGGAGACGGTACAGATACGCAGTATTTT. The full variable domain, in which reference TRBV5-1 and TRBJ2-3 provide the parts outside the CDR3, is KAGVTQTPRYLIKTRGQQVTLSCSPISGHRSVSWYQQTPGQGLQFLFEYFSETQRNKGNFPGRFSGRQFSNSRSEMNVSTLELGDSALYLCASSSRGDGTDTQYFGPGTRLTVL.

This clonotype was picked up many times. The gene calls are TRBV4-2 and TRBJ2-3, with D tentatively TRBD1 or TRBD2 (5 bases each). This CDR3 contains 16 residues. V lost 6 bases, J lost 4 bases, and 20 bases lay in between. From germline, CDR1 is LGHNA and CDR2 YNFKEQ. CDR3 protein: CASRYGAGTVADTQYF. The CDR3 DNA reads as TGTGCCAGCAGGTATGGAGCCGGGACGGTCGCAGATACGCAGTATTTT.

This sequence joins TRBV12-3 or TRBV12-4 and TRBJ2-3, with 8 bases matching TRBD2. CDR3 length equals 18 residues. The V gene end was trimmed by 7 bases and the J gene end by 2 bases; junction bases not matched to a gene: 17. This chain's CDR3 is CASNARTGTRFTTDTQYF. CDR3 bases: TGTGCCAGCAACGCCCGAACCGGGACTAGGTTTACCACAGATACGCAGTATTTT.

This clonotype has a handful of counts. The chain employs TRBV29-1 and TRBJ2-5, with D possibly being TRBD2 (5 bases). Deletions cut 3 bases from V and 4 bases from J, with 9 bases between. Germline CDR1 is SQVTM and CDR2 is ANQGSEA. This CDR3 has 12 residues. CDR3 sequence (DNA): TGCAGCGTTGAGTCGGGATCAGAGACCCAGTACTTC. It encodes CSVESGSETQYF.

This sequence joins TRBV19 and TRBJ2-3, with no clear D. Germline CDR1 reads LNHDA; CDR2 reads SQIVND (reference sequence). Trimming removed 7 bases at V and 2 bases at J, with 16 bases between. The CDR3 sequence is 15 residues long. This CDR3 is CASMAGRYSTDTQYF. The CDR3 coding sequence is TGTGCCAGTATGGCAGGACGCTATTCCACAGATACGCAGTATTTT. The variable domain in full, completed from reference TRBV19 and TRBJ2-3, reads DGGITQSPKYLFRKEGQNVTLSCEQNLNHDAMYWYRQDPGQGLRLIYYSQIVNDFQKGDIAEGYSVSREKKESFPLTVTSAQKNPTAFYLCASMAGRYSTDTQYFGPGTRLTVL.